This T cell receptor (beta chain) was identified in a study of blood T cell repertoires in COVID-19. Method: immunoSEQ multiplex PCR; TCRdb's copy keeps in-frame clones and lacks some. In the table there are approximately 300,000 clones, about nine tenths of which are singletons. V was pared by 2 bases and J by 4 bases, with 7 bases between. The CDR3 is 13 residues long. In germline, CDR1 is SGHNT, CDR2 YENEEA. J is TRBJ2-3 and V is TRBV11-3; maybe TRBD1 (6 bases). The specimen was peripheral blood. This TCR derives from a man aged 50 to 60 with active or convalescent COVID-19. The DNA of the CDR3 is TGTGCCAGCAGCTTAACAGGGTCAGATACGCAGTATTTT. As protein: CASSLTGSDTQYF.